Presented here are 3 T cell receptor beta chains from one specimen sequenced in a study of T cells after yellow fever vaccination. TCRdb analysed the 5' RACE reads with MiXCR anew, one entry per CDR3 protein. The sample includes 200,000 to 250,000 distinct CDR3 sequences, 2.5% to 3.5% of them seen just once. The sequences come from CD4+ T cells sorted from PBMCs, collected 10 days after the yellow fever booster vaccination. The receptor set was obtained from a man younger than 35 who received the YFV17D yellow fever vaccine.

CDR3 sequence reads: CASSLWDRQNSPLHF. In DNA form, the CDR3 reads TGTGCCAGCAGTTTATGGGACAGGCAGAACTCACCCCTCCACTTT. The chain combines TRBV12-3 or TRBV12-4 with TRBJ1-6, with 8 bases that match TRBD1. This CDR3 region has 15 residues. Losses at the gene ends were 2 bases for V and 10 bases for J; bases not matched to a gene: 7.

About this clonotype: This clone may be a read error of a much larger clone one base away. This chain uses TRBV2 with TRBJ2-5, with 8 positions matching TRBD1. The CDR3 loop spans 12 amino acids. CDR1 is SNHLY and CDR2 is FYNNEI in the germline V gene. CDR3 sequence reads: CAYRGVAETHYF. CDR3 in DNA: TGTGCCTACAGGGGGGTCGCAGAGACCCACTACTTC.

This clonotype was seen a few times. The V and J genes are TRBV20-1 and TRBJ1-1; a weak D match, TRBD1 (5 bases). The CDR3 has 16 amino acids. Trimming left V 2 bases short and J 0 bases short, with 16 bases between. The germline V gene encodes CDR1 DFQATT and CDR2 SNEGSKA (reference sequence). The chain's CDR3 is CSARQTRWDLNTEAFF. DNA of the CDR3: TGCAGTGCTAGACAGACCAGGTGGGACTTGAACACTGAAGCTTTCTTT.